The 3 T cell receptor beta chains below all came from one sample that was sequenced in a study of blood T cell repertoires in COVID-19. This table comes from immunoSEQ multiplex PCR, and its TCRdb copy is limited to in-frame clones, with some not included. The profile shows some 15,000 clones, about four fifths of them singletons. Sequencing was performed on peripheral blood. The receptors here all came from a woman in her fifties or sixties with acute or convalescent COVID-19.

This clone was detected a few times. The chain links TRBV4-1 to TRBJ1-2; 8 nucleotides line up with TRBD1. The J segment lost 4 bases and the V segment lost 4 bases, leaving 5 bases of the junction unmatched. The CDR3 covers 14 residues. CDR1 MGHRA and CDR2 YSYEKL come from the germline V gene. The CDR3 DNA sequence: TGCGCCAGCAGCCCCGGGACAGGTGCCTATGGCTACACCTTC. The encoded protein is CASSPGTGAYGYTF.

The chain uses TRBV7-9 and TRBJ2-5, with 9 bases matching TRBD2. This CDR3 has 17 residues. V lost 6 bases and J lost 4; bases outside the gene matches: 15. Germline-derived CDR1 and CDR2 are SEHNR and FQNEAQ (reference sequence). The CDR3 reads CASRGPHAGLASETQYF. CDR3 nucleotide sequence: TGTGCCAGCAGGGGACCGCATGCGGGACTAGCTTCAGAGACCCAGTACTTC.

The chain links TRBV6-2 or TRBV6-3 to TRBJ2-7; tentative D call: TRBD1 (7 bases). The CDR3 totals 14 residues. V lost 4 bases, J lost 2 bases, and 12 bases lay in between. From germline, CDR1 is MNHEY and CDR2 SVGEGT. This CDR3 is CASSWRDRPYEQYF. CDR3 coding DNA: TGTGCCAGCAGTTGGAGGGACAGACCCTACGAGCAGTACTTC.